The 23 T cell receptor beta chains in this list originate from one sample, sequenced in a study of blood T cell repertoires in COVID-19. Here immunoSEQ multiplex PCR was the method, and the copy in TCRdb shows in-frame clones only, minus some. The sample holds roughly 240,000 clones, 85% seen once. The sequenced sample was PBMCs or T cells enriched from blood (not recorded which). These receptor sequences come from a woman aged 45-65 years with acute COVID-19.

The J gene is TRBJ1-4, the V gene TRBV7-2; D is perhaps TRBD1 (5 bases). The CDR3 loop spans 14 amino acids. CDR1 and CDR2 from the germline V gene are SGHTA and FQGNSA. Trimming cost V 1 base and J 10 bases, with 13 bases left between them. CDR3 amino acids: CASSLGPQEGKLFF. As DNA, the CDR3 is TGTGCCAGCAGCTTAGGCCCACAGGAGGGAAAACTGTTTTTT.

The chain employs TRBV19 and TRBJ1-2, with 8 bases lining up with TRBD1. V shed 3 bases and J 5 bases; nucleotides not matched to a gene: 8. Germline V CDR1 and CDR2: LNHDA, SQIVND (reference sequence). The CDR3 spans 15 residues. CDR3 sequence reads: CASSISPGTGYGYTF. As DNA, the CDR3 is TGTGCCAGTAGTATCTCCCCCGGGACAGGTTATGGCTACACCTTC. Variable domain in full (rest from reference TRBV19 and TRBJ1-2): DGGITQSPKYLFRKEGQNVTLSCEQNLNHDAMYWYRQDPGQGLRLIYYSQIVNDFQKGDIAEGYSVSREKKESFPLTVTSAQKNPTAFYLCASSISPGTGYGYTFGSGTRLTVV.

The V and J genes are TRBV28 and TRBJ2-2, with 9 positions matching TRBD1. Per germline, CDR1 MDHEN and CDR2 SYDVKM. Trimming cost V 6 bases and J 5 bases; bases outside gene matches: 7. This CDR3 region has 15 residues. DNA for the CDR3: TGTGCCAGCAGATCAGGACAGGGGAGAACCGGGGAGCTGTTTTTT. Residues: CASRSGQGRTGELFF.

This clone was recorded only once. V and J are TRBV18 and TRBJ1-1; maybe TRBD1 (6 bases). This CDR3 has 13 residues. Looked up from germline, CDR1 is KGHSH and CDR2 is LQKENI. V lost 3 bases and J 5 bases, leaving 10 bases between the germline ends. The CDR3 sequence is CASSPPGQTEAFF. Here the CDR3 DNA reads TGTGCCAGCTCACCGCCAGGACAGACTGAAGCTTTCTTT.

The V and J genes are TRBV7-2 and TRBJ2-7; the D gene is possibly TRBD2 (6 bases). This CDR3 has 16 amino acids. V lost 4 bases and J lost 0, with 16 bases in between. The V gene's germline CDR1 is SGHTA and CDR2 FQGNSA. CDR3 residues: CASSWSSRGYSYEQYF. For the CDR3, the DNA is TGTGCCAGCAGCTGGTCCTCGCGGGGATACTCCTACGAGCAGTACTTC.

The chain employs TRBV12-3 or TRBV12-4 and TRBJ1-2; D unresolved. This CDR3 comprises 12 residues. V lost 6 bases and J lost 4, with 9 bases in between. The CDR3 sequence is CASSPEGYGYTF. The CDR3 bases are TGTGCCAGCAGCCCGGAGGGCTATGGCTACACCTTC.

The DNA of the CDR3 is TGTGCCAGCAGCTTAGATATTAGGACAGCGGACATTCAGTACTTC. Its translation is CASSLDIRTADIQYF. This chain uses TRBV7-9 with TRBJ2-4; D perhaps matches TRBD1 (6 bases). The CDR3 runs 15 residues. The V gene lost 1 base and the J gene lost 8 bases, with 15 bases spanning the gap. The germline V gene encodes CDR1 SEHNR and CDR2 FQNEAQ (reference sequence).

The chain recombines TRBV9 with TRBJ2-3; D is unresolved. CDR3 length: 16 residues. Germline V CDR1 and CDR2: SGDLS, YYNGEE. V dropped 0 bases and J dropped 2 bases, with 13 bases sitting between them. Written as DNA, the CDR3 is TGTGCCAGCAGCGTAGAAATGGGCATCCTCACAGATACGCAGTATTTT. As protein: CASSVEMGILTDTQYF.

The rearrangement joins TRBV6-1 to TRBJ2-5, with 7 bases that match TRBD1. Germline loops: CDR1 MNHNS, CDR2 SASEGT. Germline trimming cut 3 bases from V and 1 base from J; bases unmatched to any gene: 5. This CDR3 region has 15 residues. In nucleotides, the CDR3 is TGTGCCAGCAGTGACCCCGGACAGGCCCAAGAGACCCAGTACTTC. The encoded protein is CASSDPGQAQETQYF.

This clone turned up a few times. The rearrangement uses TRBV7-3 and TRBJ1-2, with 8 bases fitting TRBD1. The CDR3 runs 16 residues. Germline CDR1 reads SGHTA; CDR2 reads FQGTGA. The V segment lost 5 bases and the J segment 8 bases; nucleotides outside the gene matches: 16. The CDR3 DNA reads as TGTGCCAGCAGCCACCCGGGACAGGAGTTCGTTGTGGGCTACACCTTC. This gives the protein CASSHPGQEFVVGYTF.

This clone was observed a few times. V gene TRBV27 combines with J gene TRBJ2-2, with 10 bases matching TRBD2. CDR1 is MNHEY, CDR2 SMNVEV, per germline (reference sequence). The CDR3 spans 15 residues. The trim removed 5 bases at V and 6 bases at J, leaving 6 bases unmatched. CDR3 DNA sequence: TGTGCCAGCAGTCAGAGCGGGGGGGCCCCCGGGGAGCTGTTTTTT. Its translation: CASSQSGGAPGELFF.

The chain uses TRBV24-1 and TRBJ2-1, with TRBD1 matching over 8 bases. The CDR3 is 15 residues long. CDR1 and CDR2 from the germline V gene are KGHDR and SFDVKD. V dropped 4 bases and J dropped 8; count of bases not matched to a gene: 9. CDR3 sequence: CATSDDFQGAYEQFF. For the CDR3, the DNA is TGTGCCACCAGTGACGATTTCCAGGGGGCCTATGAGCAGTTCTTC.

The V call is TRBV18, the J call TRBJ1-2, with TRBD1 matching over 7 bases. The V and J ends lost 3 bases and 8 bases, in that order; junction bases with no gene match: 9. CDR1 KGHSH and CDR2 LQKENI come from the germline V gene. The length of the CDR3 is 14 residues. The CDR3 DNA reads as TGTGCCAGCTCACCGGAGGGGGCCCCTTGGGGCTACACCTTC. Translated, it gives CASSPEGAPWGYTF.

V and J are TRBV2 and TRBJ1-5; perhaps TRBD1 as D (5 bases). Germline assignment: CDR1 SNHLY and CDR2 FYNNEI. With 3 bases removed from V and 6 bases from J, the gap between germline ends came to 12 bases. This CDR3 comprises 14 residues. CDR3 DNA sequence: TGTGCCAGCAGTGACAGGGTCGGTCGTCAGCCCCAGCATTTT. This gives the protein CASSDRVGRQPQHF.

The J gene is TRBJ1-1, the V gene TRBV18; 8 nucleotides match TRBD1. The J segment lost 1 base and the V segment lost 1 base, leaving 2 bases of the junction unmatched. The CDR3 runs to 15 residues. Germline loops: CDR1 KGHSH, CDR2 LQKENI. For the CDR3, the DNA is TGTGCCAGCTCACCACGGACAGGGCCGAACACTGAAGCTTTCTTT. Translated: CASSPRTGPNTEAFF.

The rearrangement joins TRBV15 to TRBJ1-4; 7 bases align to TRBD1. The length of the CDR3 is 14 residues. Germline CDR1 and CDR2: LNHNV and YYDKDF (reference sequence). V lost 3 bases, J lost 8 bases, and 6 bases stayed unmatched. In DNA form, the CDR3 reads TGTGCCACCAGCAGGACAGGGATTGGGGAAAAACTGTTTTTT. Its translation: CATSRTGIGEKLFF.

The V gene is TRBV6-6, the J gene TRBJ1-3; D gene ambiguous. Deletions cut 4 bases from V and 0 bases from J, with 7 bases between. CDR1 is MNHNY and CDR2 is SVGAGI in the germline V gene (reference sequence). The CDR3 has 14 residues. CDR3 bases: TGTGCCAGCAGTTCCCAGGACTCTGGAAACACCATATATTTT. The encoded protein is CASSSQDSGNTIYF.

V is TRBV30 and J is TRBJ1-1; weak D call: TRBD1 (5 bases). CDR3 length equals 12 residues. V lost 1 base and J lost 5, with 8 bases in between. Germline V gene data show CDR1 as GTSNPN and CDR2 as SVGIG (reference sequence). CDR3 residues: CAWSDKGTEAFF. CDR3 in DNA: TGTGCCTGGAGTGACAAGGGGACTGAAGCTTTCTTT.

This chain joins TRBV27 and TRBJ1-2; 8 nucleotides line up with TRBD1. J gave up 4 bases and V 10 bases, and 14 bases lay outside the gene matches. CDR1 MNHEY and CDR2 SMNVEV come from the germline V gene (reference sequence). This CDR3 spans 15 amino acids. The CDR3, as DNA: TGTGCCACCAACAGGGGGGCAGGAGATCGCTATGGCTACACCTTC. It yields the protein CATNRGAGDRYGYTF.

Only one count was recorded for this clone. CDR3 amino acids: CASSLARGLVFDEQFF. In nucleotides, the CDR3 is TGTGCCAGCAGCTTGGCCCGAGGACTAGTTTTCGATGAGCAGTTCTTC. V is TRBV7-9 and J is TRBJ2-1; 7 positions match TRBD2. Germline CDR1 reads SEHNR; CDR2 reads FQNEAQ (reference sequence). This CDR3 contains 16 residues. Trimming at V came to 3 bases and at J to 8 bases, leaving 13 bases not matched to a gene.

The rearrangement uses TRBV3-1 (or the pseudogene TRBV3-2) and TRBJ2-3; 12 positions agree with TRBD2. The CDR3 covers 16 residues. Germline lookup yields CDR1 LGHDT and CDR2 YNNKEL (reference sequence). J was trimmed by 5 bases and V by 4 bases; bases with no gene match: 7. The CDR3: CASSPSSGGALDTQYF. As DNA, the CDR3 is TGTGCCAGCAGCCCTTCTAGCGGGGGGGCCTTAGATACGCAGTATTTT.

The chain employs TRBV7-8 and TRBJ1-1; 7 positions agree with TRBD1. J was trimmed by 6 bases and V by 4 bases; bases with no gene match: 11. This CDR3 has 15 residues. Germline V gene data show CDR1 as SGHVS and CDR2 as FQNEAQ. The DNA for the CDR3 is TGTGCCAGCAGCTACCCAAAGGGGGCGCGGGCTGAAGCTTTCTTT. It yields the protein CASSYPKGARAEAFF.

This clone was found once. The rearrangement links TRBV3-1 (or the pseudogene TRBV3-2) to TRBJ2-2; no clear D gene. Germline CDR1 reads LGHDT; CDR2 reads YNNKEL (reference sequence). Deletions cut 1 base from V and 2 bases from J, with 8 bases between. The CDR3 contains 15 residues. This CDR3 reads CASSQGRSNTGELFF. For the CDR3, the DNA is TGTGCCAGCAGCCAAGGACGGAGTAACACCGGGGAGCTGTTTTTT.